The T cell receptor (beta chain) described here comes from a study of T cells in women clearing cervical HPV infection (dated by TCRdb to the late 2010s). Broadly, across the study: Cases were 25 women with histologically confirmed HPV16-related CIN3 or worse, including a couple of invasive cancers. The controls were 25 or so women whose single incident HPV16 infection cleared within 12 months with no development of precancer or cancer. Case blood was taken at the visit when the lesion was first identified, whereas control blood was taken when infection was no longer detected. Among cases, blood sampling came a median of nearly 150 days after lesion detection, with an interquartile range of about 85 to 200 days. HLA typing was available for only a few women, so HLA type could not be excluded as a confounder. This exploratory proof-of-principle case-control study, nested within the Guanacaste HPV Natural History Study in Costa Rica, compared TCR repertoires among women with different cervical HPV16 outcomes. Cases and controls were matched on age within five years and on year of sample collection. Median age was 34 years in cases versus less than 40 in controls, and baseline characteristics did not differ significantly. In the parent cohort, some 9,900 women aged 18 or older were enrolled in Guanacaste, Costa Rica, during about 1993 to 1994 and then followed for under 9 years. Five blinded duplicates per group were added as quality controls, giving approximately 60 samples: about 50 participants and 10 replicates. Overall study outcomes, separate from this receptor: Because the number of T cells per sample was unknown, the richness differences could reflect varying T-cell content rather than repertoire biology. The cross-sectional design could not show whether associations preceded infection or resulted from it; effector/memory subsets and HPV-specific T cells were not isolated. Across sequencing depths, CIN3+ cases showed significantly higher TCR repertoire richness than controls, but evenness did not differ between the groups. Cases had lower TRBV6-7 relative abundance than controls (about 0.1% versus 0.15%; Bonferroni P = 0.0008). By combining richness with V gene abundances, random forest classifiers separated cases from controls with an estimated AUC of about 0.86.

Every participant had a single incident cervical HPV16 infection, and prevalent HPV16 infections were excluded. Cervical HPV DNA was detected by MY09/MY11 PCR and genotyped by dot-blot hybridization. Roughly 15 mL of heparinized blood were centrifuged, and the buffy coat was aliquoted, frozen at -30°C, then stored at -80°C. Genomic DNA was extracted from buffy coat specimens using QIAGEN kits. Using the immunoSEQ assay, multiplex PCR amplified TCR beta CDR3 regions from an average of 1200 ng of genomic DNA per sample. Primer bias was corrected in the assay by using a complete synthetic TCR repertoire to establish an amplification baseline. Amplicons were sequenced on the Illumina platform. The published analysis was carried out like this. Sequence errors were corrected by clustering with frequency ratios and a modified nearest-neighbor algorithm, and the sequences were then analyzed in the immunoSEQ Analyzer using IMGT gene definitions. At each rarefaction depth, TCR richness and evenness were averaged across 20 rarefaction repeats, and any sample with fewer sequences than the depth was left out. Wilcoxon rank sum tests with FDR correction were used to compare relative abundances of V, D and J genes between the groups. Blinded duplicates gave an intraclass correlation of roughly 96% for TCR richness and an average of roughly 76% across under 75 gene segments. This immuneACCESS table, as held by TCRdb, lists in-frame sequences with V and J called but not all clones. Of the missing ones, under half trace to an unresolved V gene in checked studies; the others have no known cause. From that table come the V and J calls and clone size; the DNA was used to work out D and trimming. The table for this sample records about 30,000 clones. The ten top clones hold about 6.4% of the sample.

Deletion took 0 bases off V and 2 bases off J, with a span of 13 bases between the germline ends. The CDR3 holds 15 amino acids from the cysteine to the phenylalanine. The CDR3 was read in part: 36 bases, with the frame set at base 1. The germline V gene (reference sequence) yields DFQATT for CDR1 and SNEGSKA for CDR2. As concerns this clone: Its binding antigen is unknown. The read ends 3 residues early relative to the CDR3; the germline J gene fills the gap.

The sequence derives from a woman between 18 and 75 years old with a cervical HPV16 infection that either progressed to CIN3+ or cleared (not recorded which). Sequencing input: blood buffy coat. Recombination joined TRBV20-1 with TRBJ1-1; TRBD1 is perhaps the D gene, given 5 matching bases. The DNA read from the CDR3 is TGCAGTGCTAGAGACCGGGTCGACAGTAACACTGAA. Its product reads: CSARDRVDSNTE. From start to end, the CDR3 is CSARDRVDSNTEAFF.